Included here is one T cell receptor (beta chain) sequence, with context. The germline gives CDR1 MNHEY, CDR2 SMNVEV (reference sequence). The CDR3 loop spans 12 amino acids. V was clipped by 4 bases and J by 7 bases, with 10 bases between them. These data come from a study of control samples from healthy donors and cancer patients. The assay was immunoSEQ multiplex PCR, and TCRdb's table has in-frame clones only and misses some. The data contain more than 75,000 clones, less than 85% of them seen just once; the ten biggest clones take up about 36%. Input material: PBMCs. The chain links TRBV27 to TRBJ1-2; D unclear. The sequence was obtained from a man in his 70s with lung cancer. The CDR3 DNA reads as TGTGCCAGCAGTTCTCTGATGGGTGGCTACACCTTC. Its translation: CASSSLMGGYTF.